A selection of T cell receptor beta chains follows, all from one sample in a study of T cells in Graves' hyperthyroidism and ophthalmopathy. Each CDR3 protein is one row after TCRdb ran MiXCR on the multiplex PCR reads. The sample records about 400,000 distinct CDR3 sequences, less than 20% being singletons. The specimen was blood. The receptors come from a woman under 30 with Graves' hyperthyroidism. Each CDR3 is given with its conserved first and last residue. A D gene is named only where the DNA matches it firmly. The size entry is marked missing in some rows and otherwise reads once, few, many or a size class.

clone_size	v_call	d_call	j_call	cdr3_aa	cdr3_nt
.	TRBV25-1	.	TRBJ1-1	CASSEGTSLWTEAFF	TGTGCCAGCAGTGAAGGGACCTCCCTTTGGACTGAAGCTTTCTTT
.	TRBV10-2	.	TRBJ1-2	CASSPGESYGYNF	TGCGCCAGCAGTCCGGGTGAGAGTTATGGCTACAACTTC
many	TRBV5-5	TRBD2	TRBJ2-5	CASSLVVAGGDGYF	TGTGCCAGCAGCTTGGTGGTAGCGGGAGGTGATGGATACTTC
.	TRBV7-9	.	TRBJ2-7	CAGSLARKSSYEQYF	TGTGCCGGCAGCTTAGCCAGGAAGAGCTCCTACGAGCAGTACTTC
few	TRBV4-1	TRBD1	TRBJ1-1	CASSQGTGANTEAFF	TGCGCCAGCAGCCAAGGGACAGGGGCGAACACTGAAGCTTTCTTT
many	TRBV10-3	.	TRBJ1-5	CAISARRADNQPQHF	TGTGCCATCAGTGCCCGCCGGGCAGACAATCAGCCCCAGCATTTT
many	TRBV27	.	TRBJ2-5	CASSHALGPTQETQYF	TGTGCCAGCAGCCACGCGCTGGGACCTACCCAAGAGACCCAGTACTTC
many	TRBV20-1	.	TRBJ1-1	CSASLPPRNTEAFF	TGCAGTGCTAGCCTACCCCCTCGGAACACTGAAGCTTTCTTT
few	TRBV7-9	.	TRBJ2-6	CASSLAGGSWAGANVLTF	TGTGCCAGCAGCTTAGCAGGGGGGAGTTGGGCTGGGGCCAACGTCCTGACTTTC
few	TRBV12-3/TRBV12-4	TRBD1	TRBJ2-2	CASRGYSGQGSGELFF	TGTGCCAGCAGGGGTTATTCGGGACAGGGGTCCGGGGAGCTGTTTTTT
many	TRBV11-2	.	TRBJ2-5	CASSSSRDTQYF	TGTGCCAGCAGCTCTTCCCGGGACACCCAGTACTTC
.	TRBV6-2/TRBV6-3	.	TRBJ2-1	CASSYSRSSYNEQFF	TGTGCCAGCAGTTACTCAAGAAGCTCCTACAATGAGCAGTTCTTC
.	TRBV24-1	TRBD1	TRBJ2-1	CATSDTRTGANNEQFF	TGTGCCACCAGTGATACAAGGACAGGGGCGAACAATGAGCAGTTCTTC
many	TRBV20-1	.	TRBJ2-3	CSARDVLPDTQYF	TGCAGTGCTAGAGATGTCTTGCCGGATACGCAGTATTTT
few	TRBV7-9	.	TRBJ2-7	CASSLTGTRDSEQYF	TGTGCCAGCAGCCTAACCGGGACCCGAGATAGCGAGCAGTACTTC
.	TRBV5-1	.	TRBJ1-1	CASSLEGDGIPEAFF	TGTGCCAGCAGCTTGGAGGGGGACGGGATACCTGAAGCTTTCTTT
few	TRBV20-1	TRBD1	TRBJ1-2	CSTRGRSDGYTF	TGCAGCACCAGGGGGCGGTCGGATGGCTACACCTTC
.	TRBV12-3/TRBV12-4	TRBD1	TRBJ2-7	CASSFGDRAYEQYF	TGTGCCAGCAGTTTCGGGGACAGGGCTTACGAGCAGTACTTC
few	TRBV9	TRBD1	TRBJ2-1	CASSSEGTGTEQFF	TGTGCCAGCAGCTCGGAGGGGACAGGGACTGAGCAGTTCTTC
few	TRBV20-1	.	TRBJ2-7	CSAREFAYEQYF	TGCAGTGCTAGAGAATTTGCCTACGAGCAGTACTTC
few	TRBV14	.	TRBJ2-4	CASSKRPIPKNIQYF	TGTGCCAGCAGCAAAAGACCCATTCCCAAAAACATTCAGTACTTC
many	TRBV20-1	TRBD1	TRBJ1-6	CSARTGASSYNSPLHF	TGCAGTGCTAGGACAGGGGCGAGCTCCTATAATTCACCCCTCCACTTT
many	TRBV20-1	TRBD2	TRBJ2-1	CSANVQGLAGGQGEQFF	TGCAGTGCTAACGTCCAAGGACTAGCGGGAGGCCAAGGGGAGCAGTTCTTC
few	TRBV9	.	TRBJ1-2	CASSVGGVGYTF	TGTGCCAGCAGCGTGGGGGGGGTCGGCTACACCTTC
.	TRBV3-1	TRBD2	TRBJ2-2	CASSQKAGGIAGELFF	TGTGCCAGCAGCCAAAAAGCGGGAGGAATCGCCGGGGAGCTGTTTTTT
.	TRBV20-1	TRBD1	TRBJ1-1	CSARRQGANTEAFF	TGCAGTGCTAGACGGCAGGGGGCGAATACTGAAGCTTTCTTT
many	TRBV15	.	TRBJ1-5	CATSSWENSNQPQHF	TGTGCCACCAGCAGTTGGGAAAATAGCAATCAGCCCCAGCATTTT
.	TRBV6-2/TRBV6-3	TRBD1	TRBJ2-5	CASRRTGRQETQYF	TGTGCCAGCAGACGGACAGGGCGGCAAGAGACCCAGTACTTC
many	TRBV11-2	.	TRBJ2-7	CASSSDGSYEQYF	TGTGCCAGCAGCTCGGACGGATCCTACGAGCAGTACTTC
.	TRBV20-1	.	TRBJ2-1	CSARDPSASSYNEQFF	TGCAGTGCTAGAGATCCTAGCGCGAGCTCCTACAATGAGCAGTTCTTC
.	TRBV18	TRBD1	TRBJ1-3	CASSPGTGPPGRNTIYF	TGTGCCAGCTCCCCCGGGACAGGCCCCCCGGGGAGAAACACCATATATTTT
.	TRBV20-1	.	TRBJ2-7	CSAGDDWSKDEQYF	TGCAGTGCTGGAGATGACTGGTCTAAAGACGAGCAGTACTTC
.	TRBV7-2	.	TRBJ2-5	CASSFYICSARDPYRETQYF	.
.	TRBV9	.	TRBJ1-1	CASSVAGENTEAFF	TGTGCCAGCAGCGTAGCGGGGGAGAACACTGAAGCTTTCTTT
few	TRBV20-1	.	TRBJ1-4	CSAIPPRRPNEKLFF	TGCAGTGCCATACCCCCCAGACGGCCGAATGAAAAACTGTTTTTT
many	TRBV20-1	.	TRBJ2-1	CSARDRWGNEQFF	TGCAGTGCTAGAGATCGATGGGGAAATGAGCAGTTCTTC
.	TRBV7-9	.	TRBJ1-5	CASSSKGPQHF	TGTGCCAGCAGCTCTAAGGGGCCCCAGCATTTT
few	TRBV19	TRBD1	TRBJ2-7	CASSLNRDSAYEQYF	TGTGCCAGTAGTCTAAACCGGGACAGCGCCTACGAGCAGTACTTC
many	TRBV20-1	.	TRBJ2-7	CSARGTPGTSYEQYF	TGCAGTGCTAGGGGGACTCCAGGGACCTCCTACGAGCAGTACTTC
few	TRBV6-1	.	TRBJ2-2	CASSPNIWGRGTGELFF	TGTGCCAGCAGTCCCAATATATGGGGAAGGGGCACCGGGGAGCTGTTTTTT
.	TRBV6-2/TRBV6-3	.	TRBJ1-2	CASSYEPGYGYTF	TGTGCCAGCAGTTACGAGCCTGGCTATGGCTACACCTTC
many	TRBV29-1	.	TRBJ2-4	CSVSWGLRNIQYF	TGCAGCGTGTCGTGGGGGCTAAGAAACATTCAGTACTTC
.	TRBV20-1	.	TRBJ1-2	CSAKNYRVSYGYTF	TGCAGTGCTAAGAATTACAGGGTTTCCTATGGCTACACCTTC
few	TRBV14	TRBD1	TRBJ2-3	CASSQDLQGAADTQYF	TGTGCCAGCAGCCAGGACTTGCAGGGGGCGGCAGATACGCAGTATTTT
.	TRBV18	TRBD1	TRBJ1-1	CASSQQTGLEAFF	TGTGCCAGCTCACAACAGACAGGGCTTGAAGCTTTCTTT
many	TRBV3-1	TRBD1	TRBJ1-6	CASRSRTGESPLHF	TGTGCCAGCAGGTCTCGGACAGGGGAATCACCCCTCCACTTT
.	TRBV27	TRBD2	TRBJ2-1	CASSFGGATYNEQFF	TGTGCCAGCAGTTTCGGGGGGGCCACCTACAATGAGCAGTTCTTC
.	TRBV6-1	TRBD1	TRBJ2-6	CASRRDRAGANVLTF	TGTGCCAGCAGACGTGACAGGGCTGGGGCCAACGTCCTGACTTTC
many	TRBV28	TRBD2	TRBJ2-7	CASSWTSRLAGDYEQYF	TGTGCCAGCAGTTGGACCTCTCGTCTAGCGGGAGATTACGAGCAGTACTTC
many	TRBV7-9	.	TRBJ1-1	CASKREGGTEAFF	TGTGCCAGCAAACGGGAAGGGGGCACTGAAGCTTTCTTT
.	TRBV4-3	.	TRBJ2-7	CASSQVHGNYEQYF	TGCGCCAGCAGCCAAGTCCACGGTAACTACGAGCAGTACTTC
.	TRBV6-1	.	TRBJ1-1	CASTRGGNTEAFF	TGTGCCAGCACCCGGGGTGGGAACACTGAAGCTTTCTTT
many	TRBV27	.	TRBJ1-1	CASRPYRVLNTEAFF	TGTGCCAGCCGTCCTTACCGGGTTTTGAACACTGAAGCTTTCTTT